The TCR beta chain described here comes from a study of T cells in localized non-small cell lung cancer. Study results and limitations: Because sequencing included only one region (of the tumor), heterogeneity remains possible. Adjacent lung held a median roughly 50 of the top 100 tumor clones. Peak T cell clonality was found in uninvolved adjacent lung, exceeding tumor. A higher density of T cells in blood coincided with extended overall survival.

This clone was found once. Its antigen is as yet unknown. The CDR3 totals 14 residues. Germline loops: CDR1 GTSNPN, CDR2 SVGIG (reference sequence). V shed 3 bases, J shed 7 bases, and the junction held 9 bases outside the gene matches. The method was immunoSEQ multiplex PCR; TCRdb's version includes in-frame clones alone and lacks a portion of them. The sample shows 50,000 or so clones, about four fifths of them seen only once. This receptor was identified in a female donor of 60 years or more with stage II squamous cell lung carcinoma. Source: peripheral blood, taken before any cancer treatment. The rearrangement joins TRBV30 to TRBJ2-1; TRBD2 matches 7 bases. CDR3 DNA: TGTGCCTGGAGGCCACCGGGACTACCTAATGAGCAGTTCTTC. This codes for CAWRPPGLPNEQFF.